This T cell receptor beta chain was captured by sequencing in a study of blood T cell repertoires in COVID-19. Study details: The origin of the acute and convalescent COVID-19 samples was the United States, Italy and Spain. The analysed material was cDNA or gDNA that came from T cells, B-cell-depleted T cells, or PBMCs.

In the original processing: Estimation of nucleated cell counts was performed using reference gene primer amplification. Data came from immunoSEQ multiplex PCR; TCRdb stores just in-frame clones and leaves some out. V and J calls plus clone size are reproduced from that table; the DNA served to infer D and trimming. In the table there are under 450,000 clones, 80% to 90% of which are singletons. The CDR3 extends over 18 amino acids. Germline CDR1 and CDR2: SGHDN and FVKESK. The V end was cut by 2 bases, the J end by 0 bases, with 19 bases between. Followed over time, Seattle patients had been enrolled while infection was active.

Sample: peripheral blood. The sequence derives from a woman aged 55-69 years with COVID-19, enrolled during active disease. The J gene is TRBJ1-2, the V gene TRBV14; D gene uncertain. The CDR3 reads CASSQTSTGREANYGYTF. In DNA, the CDR3 is TGTGCCAGCAGCCAAACCTCCACGGGGAGGGAGGCTAACTATGGCTACACCTTC.